These 21 T cell receptor beta chains share one sample of origin, sequenced in a study of blood T cell repertoires in COVID-19. Produced via immunoSEQ multiplex PCR; TCRdb's table is partial and in-frame only. Here the sample spans more than 70,000 clones, 88% being singletons. The sample was peripheral blood. The receptors here all came from a man aged 50 to 60 with active COVID-19.

This chain connects TRBV30 to TRBJ1-1; D remains unclear. The CDR3 totals 15 residues. Looked up from germline, CDR1 is GTSNPN and CDR2 is SVGIG (reference sequence). V was shortened by 0 bases and J by 1 base, with 12 bases between the two germline ends. The CDR3 DNA reads TGTGCCTGGAGTGTACGAGGCCCGGCGAACACTGAAGCTTTCTTT. As protein: CAWSVRGPANTEAFF.

CDR3 in DNA: TGTGCCAGCAGTTTCGGTCCCGAGCAGTACTTC. Amino acid sequence: CASSFGPEQYF. The chain combines TRBV28 with TRBJ2-7; unclear D gene. Trimming pared 3 bases from V and 6 bases from J, leaving 6 bases between. Looked up from germline, CDR1 is MDHEN and CDR2 is SYDVKM. This CDR3 comprises 11 residues.

This clone appeared a single time. The chain employs TRBV19 and TRBJ2-3, with 14 bases aligning to TRBD2. The CDR3 runs 17 residues. CDR1 and CDR2 from the germline V gene are LNHDA and SQIVND (reference sequence). V shed 5 bases and J 5 bases; nucleotides not matched to a gene: 9. Here the CDR3 reads CASSPQTSGGAGDTQYF. For the CDR3, the DNA is TGTGCCAGTAGTCCTCAGACTAGCGGGGGGGCTGGAGATACGCAGTATTTT.

The V and J genes are TRBV2 and TRBJ1-3; no reliable D call. This CDR3 spans 14 amino acids. The germline V and J ends were trimmed by 2 bases and 0 bases, with 5 bases remaining between them. The germline CDR1 and CDR2 sequences are SNHLY and FYNNEI. Here the CDR3 reads CASSETDSGNTIYF. The CDR3 nucleotides read TGTGCCAGCAGTGAAACTGACTCTGGAAACACCATATATTTT.

The CDR3 nucleotides read TGTGCCACCGCGGAGGGCGCAGGGTACGAGCAGTACTTC. Its translation is CATAEGAGYEQYF. The V call is TRBV5-4, the J call TRBJ2-7; TRBD2 is a possible D gene (6 bases). CDR1 and CDR2 (germline): SGHNT, YYREEE (reference sequence). CDR3 length equals 13 residues. V was clipped by 9 bases and J by 4 bases, with 17 bases between them.

The chain joins TRBV5-1 to TRBJ1-3; D unclear. V was cut by 7 bases and J by 0 bases, with 11 bases left in between. Germline V gives CDR1 SGHRS, CDR2 YFSETQ. This CDR3 has 14 residues. The CDR3 DNA sequence: TGCGCCAGCCAAGCGGATAGCTCTGGAAACACCATATATTTT. This sequence encodes CASQADSSGNTIYF. The complete variable domain, with remaining parts taken from reference TRBV5-1 and TRBJ1-3, reads KAGVTQTPRYLIKTRGQQVTLSCSPISGHRSVSWYQQTPGQGLQFLFEYFSETQRNKGNFPGRFSGRQFSNSRSEMNVSTLELGDSALYLCASQADSSGNTIYFGEGSWLTVV.

The V and J genes are TRBV19 and TRBJ2-7; maybe TRBD1 (5 bases). Germline-derived CDR1 and CDR2 are LNHDA and SQIVND (reference sequence). The V end lost 6 bases, the J end lost 0 bases, and 15 bases lay between the germline ends. The CDR3 loop spans 15 amino acids. In nucleotides, the CDR3 is TGTGCCAGTAGCTATGGACACCTTACCTCCTACGAGCAGTACTTC. Amino acid sequence: CASSYGHLTSYEQYF.

The chain has TRBV6-5 and TRBJ1-2, with 9 bases identical to TRBD1. In germline, CDR1 is MNHEY, CDR2 SVGAGI. The CDR3 has 13 residues. With 11 bases clipped from V and 6 bases from J, the junction kept 10 bases outside the gene matches. CDR3 DNA: TGTGCCTTGCACTCTGGGGACAGGGATGGCTACACCTTC. The encoded protein is CALHSGDRDGYTF.

The chain employs TRBV5-6 and TRBJ1-5, with a tentative D call TRBD1 (6 bases). The CDR3 sequence is 17 residues long. Between the trimmed V and J ends, which lost 4 bases and 1 base, there was a span of 18 bases. Germline V gene data show CDR1 as SGHDT and CDR2 as YYEEEE. CDR3 DNA: TGTGCCAGCAGCCCCTTCCGGGGGGCGGGGAGCAATCAGCCCCAGCATTTT. It is translated as CASSPFRGAGSNQPQHF.

The chain uses TRBV6-5 and TRBJ1-4; TRBD1 aligns across 8 bases. This CDR3 region has 16 residues. CDR1 and CDR2 (germline): MNHEY, SVGAGI. The ends lost 0 bases at V and 7 bases at J; junction bases unmatched: 7. The CDR3, as DNA: TGTGCCAGCAGTTACTCCAGGACAGGGCCGGGTGAAAAACTGTTTTTT. It specifies CASSYSRTGPGEKLFF.

The rearrangement links TRBV27 to TRBJ2-3; no definite D call. CDR1 is MNHEY and CDR2 is SMNVEV in the germline V gene (reference sequence). V was shortened by 5 bases and J by 5 bases, with 14 bases between the two germline ends. CDR3 length equals 14 residues. The CDR3 DNA reads as TGTGCCAGCAGTGTGACCATGAGAGGAGATACGCAGTATTTT. It translates to CASSVTMRGDTQYF.

This clone was detected ten times or more. V is TRBV6-5 and J is TRBJ2-1; TRBD2 matches at 7 bases. The junction had 5 bases not matched to a gene; V was cut back by 0 bases and J by 12 bases. The CDR3 extends over 13 amino acids. CDR1 and CDR2 (germline): MNHEY, SVGAGI. The CDR3 here is CASSYSREDGQFF. The CDR3 DNA follows: TGTGCCAGCAGTTACTCTCGGGAGGACGGGCAGTTCTTC.

The J gene is TRBJ2-7, the V gene TRBV9, with 7 positions matching TRBD2. The germline CDR1 and CDR2 sequences are SGDLS and YYNGEE. This CDR3 contains 16 residues. The ends lost 0 bases at V and 3 bases at J; junction bases unmatched: 9. The CDR3 region is CASSVGSSSGYYEQYF. CDR3 nucleotides: TGTGCCAGCAGCGTAGGATCCTCTAGCGGATACTACGAGCAGTACTTC.

By share, this clone ranks as medium-sized. The rearrangement joins TRBV7-2 to TRBJ2-1; the match to TRBD2 covers 11 bases. Unmatched junction bases numbered 0, after V lost 5 bases and J lost 0 bases. This CDR3 has 15 amino acids. In germline, CDR1 is SGHTA, CDR2 FQGNSA. The CDR3 region has the DNA TGTGCCAGCAGCACTAGCGGGAGCTCCTACAATGAGCAGTTCTTC. Its translation is CASSTSGSSYNEQFF.

The J gene is TRBJ2-7, the V gene TRBV10-3, with a weak D call TRBD1 (5 bases). The CDR3 is 18 residues long. Deletions cut 0 bases from V and 8 bases from J, with 26 bases between. The germline V gene has CDR1 ENHRY and CDR2 SYGVKD. CDR3 amino acids: CAISESVGAQALRVKQYF. DNA for the CDR3: TGTGCCATCAGTGAGTCGGTAGGGGCCCAAGCTCTTCGGGTGAAGCAGTACTTC.

The chain employs TRBV6-6 and TRBJ2-2; 8 bases map to TRBD1. Losses at the gene ends were 6 bases for V and 7 bases for J; bases not matched to a gene: 7. Per the germline V gene, CDR1 is MNHNY and CDR2 is SVGAGI (reference sequence). The CDR3 length is 14 residues. CDR3 sequence: CASSFGQGNGELFF. The CDR3 bases are TGTGCCAGCAGCTTCGGACAGGGTAACGGGGAGCTGTTTTTT.

The rearrangement uses TRBV18 and TRBJ2-5, with a possible D match to TRBD1 (6 bases). The CDR3 extends over 14 amino acids. Germline V gives CDR1 KGHSH, CDR2 LQKENI. V shed 2 bases and J shed 4 bases, with 11 bases lying between them. CDR3 sequence reads: CASSPGGWGETQYF. The CDR3 DNA is TGTGCCAGCTCACCAGGGGGCTGGGGAGAGACCCAGTACTTC.

The chain employs TRBV6-5 and TRBJ2-1; 10 bases are a match to TRBD2. V dropped 6 bases and J dropped 2; count of bases not matched to a gene: 4. This CDR3 is built from 15 residues. Germline CDR1 MNHEY, CDR2 SVGAGI. The CDR3 region has the DNA TGTGCCAGCAGCTCAGCGGGAGGGGCCTACAATGAGCAGTTCTTC. Translating gives CASSSAGGAYNEQFF.

The chain recombines TRBV20-1 with TRBJ2-5, with TRBD2 identical over 7 bases. Germline trimming cut 6 bases from V and 4 bases from J; bases unmatched to any gene: 2. In germline, CDR1 is DFQATT, CDR2 SNEGSKA (reference sequence). The CDR3 covers 11 residues. In nucleotides, the CDR3 is TGCAGTGCCGGCGGGGGAGAGACCCAGTACTTC. It specifies CSAGGGETQYF.

The V and J genes are TRBV5-5 and TRBJ1-6; D is uncertain. Trimming removed 0 bases at V and 9 bases at J, with 10 bases between. This CDR3 spans 14 amino acids. CDR1 and CDR2 (germline): SGHKS, YYEKEE (reference sequence). CDR3 in amino acids: CASSLAQTVSPLHF. CDR3 DNA: TGTGCCAGCAGCTTGGCCCAAACAGTTTCACCCCTCCACTTT.

The V gene is TRBV7-9, the J gene TRBJ2-7; D possibly corresponds to TRBD2 (6 bases). Trimming left V 5 bases short and J 0 bases short, with 14 bases between. This CDR3 is built from 15 residues. Looked up from germline, CDR1 is SEHNR and CDR2 is FQNEAQ (reference sequence). This CDR3 is CASSAGTFSSYEQYF. The CDR3 bases are TGTGCCAGCAGCGCCGGGACTTTTAGCTCCTACGAGCAGTACTTC.